This is a list of T cell receptor beta chains from one sample in a study of T cell responses to AZD1222 COVID-19 vaccine. The protocol was immunoSEQ multiplex PCR, while the TCRdb copy is restricted to in-frame clones and leaves out a portion. The top ten hold over 0.95% of the sample, which has about 220,000 clones, approximately 94% seen once. Sequencing used peripheral blood, obtained on day 0 of MenACWY control vaccination. The source is an adult in good health. CDR3s include the opening cysteine and the closing phenylalanine or tryptophan. The order of the fields is J gene, clone size, D gene, V gene, CDR3 DNA, CDR3 protein. The D gene is left open where the match is weak. Some rows have no size entry. The others give once, few or many, or a class for an expanded clone.

J gene: TRBJ1-6
clone size: .
D gene: .
V gene: TRBV30
CDR3 DNA: TGTGCCTGGAGCGGCGGGGCGGATTCACCCCTCCACTTT
CDR3 protein: CAWSGGADSPLHF

J gene: TRBJ2-5
clone size: .
D gene: .
V gene: TRBV10-3
CDR3 DNA: TGTGCCATCAGTGAGTCGGCTGCTATGGGGCAGACCCAGTACTTC
CDR3 protein: CAISESAAMGQTQYF

J gene: TRBJ2-5
clone size: .
D gene: .
V gene: TRBV14
CDR3 DNA: TGTGCCAGCAGCGCCGCCGGGGGTCTCCAAGAGACCCAGTACTTC
CDR3 protein: CASSAAGGLQETQYF

J gene: TRBJ2-7
clone size: .
D gene: .
V gene: TRBV5-1
CDR3 DNA: TGCGCCAGCAGCTTGTTCGGCCCCGTGGCCGAGCAGTACTTC
CDR3 protein: CASSLFGPVAEQYF

J gene: TRBJ2-5
clone size: .
D gene: .
V gene: TRBV19
CDR3 DNA: TGTGCCAGTAGTATGGGGCGAGTGGTCGGAGGGTTGGAGACCCAGTACTTC
CDR3 protein: CASSMGRVVGGLETQYF

J gene: TRBJ2-3
clone size: .
D gene: .
V gene: TRBV10-2
CDR3 DNA: TGCGCCAGCAGTGAGTCAGATACGCAGTATTTT
CDR3 protein: CASSESDTQYF

J gene: TRBJ1-5
clone size: .
D gene: .
V gene: TRBV7-8
CDR3 DNA: TGTGCCAGCAGCAGGGGTAGAGGGCCTGATCAGCCCCAGCATTTT
CDR3 protein: CASSRGRGPDQPQHF

J gene: TRBJ2-3
clone size: once
D gene: TRBD2
V gene: TRBV5-1
CDR3 DNA: TGCGCCAGCCCCGGAAGGAGCGGGGGAGCAGATACGCAGTATTTT
CDR3 protein: CASPGRSGGADTQYF

J gene: TRBJ1-1
clone size: .
D gene: .
V gene: TRBV6-5
CDR3 DNA: TGTGCCAGCACGGTCGGCCCTGCGAACACTGAAGCTTTCTTT
CDR3 protein: CASTVGPANTEAFF

J gene: TRBJ1-2
clone size: .
D gene: TRBD1
V gene: TRBV30
CDR3 DNA: TGTGCCTGGAAGACACGGGACAGTTTAAACTATGGCTACACCTTC
CDR3 protein: CAWKTRDSLNYGYTF

J gene: TRBJ1-1
clone size: .
D gene: .
V gene: TRBV18
CDR3 DNA: TGTGCCAGCTCACCAGCGACTATCTCAAACACTGAAGCTTTCTTT
CDR3 protein: CASSPATISNTEAFF

J gene: TRBJ2-7
clone size: .
D gene: TRBD1
V gene: TRBV29-1
CDR3 DNA: TGCAGCGTGGGACAGGCCTACGAGCAGTACTTC
CDR3 protein: CSVGQAYEQYF

J gene: TRBJ2-6
clone size: .
D gene: .
V gene: TRBV6-6
CDR3 DNA: TGTGCCAGCAGTCCATTTACAGGTGGGAACAAAGTCGGCCAACGTCCTGACTTC
CDR3 protein: CASSPFTGGNKVGQRPDF

J gene: TRBJ1-5
clone size: .
D gene: TRBD1
V gene: TRBV7-9
CDR3 DNA: TGTGCCAGCAGCTTAGGGCCTACAGGGGTACCCCAGCATTTT
CDR3 protein: CASSLGPTGVPQHF

J gene: TRBJ1-1
clone size: .
D gene: .
V gene: TRBV11-1
CDR3 DNA: TGTGCCAGCAGCTTAGAGGGCAGAGTGAACACTGAAGCTTTCTTT
CDR3 protein: CASSLEGRVNTEAFF

J gene: TRBJ1-1
clone size: .
D gene: .
V gene: TRBV18
CDR3 DNA: TGTGCCAGCTCACCTTTTCATAGTCAAATGAACACTGAAGCTTTCTTT
CDR3 protein: CASSPFHSQMNTEAFF

J gene: TRBJ2-4
clone size: .
D gene: .
V gene: TRBV5-8
CDR3 DNA: TGTGCCAGCAGTTCTACCGGGACGCTAGCCAAAAACATTCAGTACTTC
CDR3 protein: CASSSTGTLAKNIQYF

J gene: TRBJ1-2
clone size: .
D gene: .
V gene: TRBV7-2
CDR3 DNA: TGTGCCAGCAGCTTAGAGCGGGGACAAGGCGGCTACACCTTC
CDR3 protein: CASSLERGQGGYTF

J gene: TRBJ1-1
clone size: .
D gene: .
V gene: TRBV30
CDR3 DNA: TGTGCCTGGAGTGGAGGTTCTTCGAACACTGAAGCTTTCTTT
CDR3 protein: CAWSGGSSNTEAFF

J gene: TRBJ2-1
clone size: .
D gene: .
V gene: TRBV30
CDR3 DNA: TGTGCCTGGAGTGTAGCCAGCCCATCCGCGTTCTTC
CDR3 protein: CAWSVASPSAFF

J gene: TRBJ2-5
clone size: .
D gene: .
V gene: TRBV5-4
CDR3 DNA: TGTGCCAGCAGCTTGAGAGGGTCGGGCCAAGAGACCCAGTACTTC
CDR3 protein: CASSLRGSGQETQYF

J gene: TRBJ1-2
clone size: .
D gene: .
V gene: TRBV18
CDR3 DNA: TGTGCCAGCTCGCCGTCGTCTGACGGGAACTATGGCTACACCTTC
CDR3 protein: CASSPSSDGNYGYTF

J gene: TRBJ1-1
clone size: .
D gene: .
V gene: TRBV5-1
CDR3 DNA: TGCGCCAGCGGGATTACCACGAACACTGAAGCTTTCTTT
CDR3 protein: CASGITTNTEAFF

J gene: TRBJ1-2
clone size: .
D gene: .
V gene: TRBV2
CDR3 DNA: TGTGCCAGCATGGAGGGGTCGGCCCTATCTGGCTACACCTTC
CDR3 protein: CASMEGSALSGYTF

J gene: TRBJ1-1
clone size: .
D gene: .
V gene: TRBV19
CDR3 DNA: TGTGCCAGTAGTAGCAGGGTACCGAACACTGAAGCTTTCTTT
CDR3 protein: CASSSRVPNTEAFF

J gene: TRBJ1-3
clone size: .
D gene: .
V gene: TRBV4-1
CDR3 DNA: TGCGCCAGCAGCCGGGAAGGAACGAGAGGAAACACCATATATTTT
CDR3 protein: CASSREGTRGNTIYF

J gene: TRBJ1-4
clone size: .
D gene: .
V gene: TRBV6-5
CDR3 DNA: TGTGCCAGCAGTTGGGACATAAGCGAAAAACTGTTTTTT
CDR3 protein: CASSWDISEKLFF

J gene: TRBJ1-1
clone size: .
D gene: .
V gene: TRBV30
CDR3 DNA: TGTGCCTGGGATTCGAGGCGAAGCGGGACACCGAACACTGAAGCTTTCTTT
CDR3 protein: CAWDSRRSGTPNTEAFF

J gene: TRBJ2-7
clone size: .
D gene: .
V gene: TRBV3-1/TRBV3-2
CDR3 DNA: TGTGCCAGCAGCCAAGGAACAGGGAACGAGCAGTACTTC
CDR3 protein: CASSQGTGNEQYF

J gene: TRBJ2-2
clone size: .
D gene: .
V gene: TRBV7-3
CDR3 DNA: TGTGCCAGCAGCTTAACAACCGGGGTCGGGGAGCTGTTTTTT
CDR3 protein: CASSLTTGVGELFF

J gene: TRBJ1-1
clone size: .
D gene: .
V gene: TRBV20-1
CDR3 DNA: TGCAGTGCTAACAGAGGGTTTGGAGCTTTCTTT
CDR3 protein: CSANRGFGAFF

J gene: TRBJ1-6
clone size: .
D gene: .
V gene: TRBV4-1
CDR3 DNA: TGCGCCAGCAGCCAAGAAGGAAGAGGGGGTAGTAATTCACCCCTCCACTTT
CDR3 protein: CASSQEGRGGSNSPLHF

J gene: TRBJ2-1
clone size: .
D gene: .
V gene: TRBV29-1
CDR3 DNA: TGCAGCGTTCATCTGGGGCACAATGAGCAGTTCTTC
CDR3 protein: CSVHLGHNEQFF

J gene: TRBJ2-5
clone size: once
D gene: .
V gene: TRBV5-1
CDR3 DNA: TGCGCCAGCAGCTCGGACCAATGGGAGACCCAGTACTTC
CDR3 protein: CASSSDQWETQYF

J gene: TRBJ1-2
clone size: .
D gene: TRBD1
V gene: TRBV6-6
CDR3 DNA: TGTGCCAGCAGTACTGTCGACAGGGGAGGCTACACCTTC
CDR3 protein: CASSTVDRGGYTF

J gene: TRBJ1-6
clone size: .
D gene: .
V gene: TRBV3-1/TRBV3-2
CDR3 DNA: TGTGCCAGCAGCCCCTACACAGGGAATCGTTATAATTCACCCCTCCACTTT
CDR3 protein: CASSPYTGNRYNSPLHF

J gene: TRBJ1-1
clone size: .
D gene: .
V gene: TRBV4-1
CDR3 DNA: TGCGCCAGCAGCCAAGCCCAGGGGCTAACCACTGAAGCTTTCTTT
CDR3 protein: CASSQAQGLTTEAFF

J gene: TRBJ2-5
clone size: .
D gene: TRBD2
V gene: TRBV18
CDR3 DNA: TGTGCCAGCTCACTTGGACTAGCGGGGCTCCAAGAGACCCAGTACTTC
CDR3 protein: CASSLGLAGLQETQYF

J gene: TRBJ2-7
clone size: .
D gene: .
V gene: TRBV27
CDR3 DNA: TGTGCCAGCAGTTACCGGGACAACTACGAGCAGTACTTC
CDR3 protein: CASSYRDNYEQYF

J gene: TRBJ1-5
clone size: .
D gene: .
V gene: TRBV7-2
CDR3 DNA: TGTGCCAGCAGCTTAGGGGGACCAGCTAGCAATCAGCCCCAGCATTTT
CDR3 protein: CASSLGGPASNQPQHF